A single sample is the source of the 29 T cell receptor beta chains below, sequenced in a study of blood T cell repertoires in COVID-19. Clones were read by immunoSEQ multiplex PCR, and TCRdb kept only the in-frame ones, dropping some. The repertoire has 250,000 or so clones, approximately 86% of them found once; the top ten carry approximately 5.3%. The specimen sequenced was peripheral blood. Receptors originate from a woman aged 60-75 years with COVID-19, enrolled during active disease.

The CDR3: CASRSGGSGETQYF. CDR3 nucleotide sequence: TGTGCCAGTAGATCGGGGGGTTCGGGGGAGACCCAGTACTTC. J is TRBJ2-5 and V is TRBV19; 7 bases align to TRBD2. CDR1 and CDR2 from the germline V gene are LNHDA and SQIVND (reference sequence). The CDR3 contains 14 residues. J gave up 5 bases and V 6 bases, and 9 bases lay outside the gene matches.

This clone was seen a single time. The V and J genes are TRBV5-4 and TRBJ2-3; the D is unclear. With 1 base removed from V and 0 bases from J, the gap between germline ends came to 6 bases. The germline V gene encodes CDR1 SGHNT and CDR2 YYREEE (reference sequence). This CDR3 comprises 14 residues. CDR3 sequence (DNA): TGTGCCAGCAGCTTGAAGACTAGCACAGATACGCAGTATTTT. Protein product: CASSLKTSTDTQYF.

The rearrangement uses TRBV18 and TRBJ2-7; weak D call: TRBD1 (5 bases). CDR3 length: 14 residues. The V end was cut by 6 bases, the J end by 5 bases, with 17 bases between. Germline V gene sequence: CDR1 KGHSH, CDR2 LQKENI. The CDR3 DNA reads as TGTGCCAGCTCGTCCACAGGTTGGACGGACGAGCAGTACTTC. Amino acid sequence: CASSSTGWTDEQYF.

The chain links TRBV30 to TRBJ1-2, with 8 bases lining up with TRBD1. The germline V gene has CDR1 GTSNPN and CDR2 SVGIG (reference sequence). V was pared by 5 bases and J by 4 bases, with 18 bases of the junction left unmatched. The CDR3 consists of 17 residues. CDR3 region: CAWETGGGPSGIYGYTF. Written as DNA, the CDR3 is TGTGCCTGGGAAACAGGGGGAGGCCCGTCTGGAATCTATGGCTACACCTTC.

The V gene is TRBV10-2, the J gene TRBJ2-7; maybe TRBD1 (6 bases). The CDR3 has 14 amino acids. Germline loops: CDR1 WSHSY, CDR2 SAAADI. V lost 0 bases, J lost 5 bases, and 11 bases lay in between. CDR3 amino acids: CASSESRGWDEQYF. The CDR3 DNA reads TGCGCCAGCAGTGAGTCCAGGGGATGGGACGAGCAGTACTTC.

V is TRBV28 and J is TRBJ1-5, with D possibly matching TRBD1 (6 bases). Germline V CDR1 and CDR2: MDHEN, SYDVKM. Trimming removed 7 bases from V and 4 bases from J, with 23 bases in between. The CDR3 extends over 17 amino acids. This CDR3 reads CASTSRGGGFRNQPQHF. In nucleotides, the CDR3 is TGTGCCAGCACCTCGAGGGGGGGCGGGTTTCGTAATCAGCCCCAGCATTTT.

The chain is built from TRBV4-3 and TRBJ1-5; no reliable D call. Trimming took off 0 bases at V and 7 bases at J, with 13 bases between the two ends. Germline V gives CDR1 LGHNA, CDR2 YSLEER. The CDR3 is made up of 15 amino acids. The CDR3 here is CASSQDGSGEQPQHF. CDR3 nucleotides: TGCGCCAGCAGCCAAGATGGTAGTGGAGAGCAGCCCCAGCATTTT.

The chain couples TRBV28 to TRBJ1-5, with D perhaps matching TRBD1 (6 bases). The CDR3 has 16 amino acids. The germline CDR1 and CDR2 sequences are MDHEN and SYDVKM. With 3 bases removed from V and 6 bases from J, the gap between germline ends came to 18 bases. The DNA of the CDR3 is TGTGCCAGCAGTTTTCTTAGTACAGGGTTGAGTCAGCCCCAGCATTTT. Translated, it gives CASSFLSTGLSQPQHF.

This rearrangement joins TRBV18 to TRBJ2-7; TRBD1 matches at 8 bases. Looked up from germline, CDR1 is KGHSH and CDR2 is LQKENI. CDR3 length: 16 residues. The V gene end was trimmed by 4 bases and the J gene end by 3 bases; junction bases not matched to a gene: 11. CDR3 protein: CASSRLGQGYNYEQYF. The CDR3 nucleotides are TGTGCCAGCTCACGCCTCGGACAGGGCTATAACTACGAGCAGTACTTC.

Many counts were recorded for this clone. The chain has TRBV7-2 and TRBJ2-3; the match to TRBD2 covers 9 bases. This CDR3 is 16 amino acids long. The ends lost 4 bases at V and 2 bases at J; junction bases unmatched: 7. In germline, CDR1 is SGHTA, CDR2 FQGNSA. The CDR3 nucleotides are TGTGCCAGCAGCTCCTTAGCGGGAGCGGTCACAGATACGCAGTATTTT. Translated: CASSSLAGAVTDTQYF.

This rearrangement joins TRBV6-5 to TRBJ2-7; 10 nucleotides agree with TRBD2. The CDR3 is made up of 14 amino acids. V dropped 7 bases and J dropped 6; count of bases not matched to a gene: 9. Per the germline V gene, CDR1 is MNHEY and CDR2 is SVGAGI. CDR3 protein: CASKGALAGVEQYF. The DNA of the CDR3 is TGTGCCAGCAAGGGAGCGCTAGCGGGAGTCGAGCAGTACTTC.

The chain uses TRBV19 and TRBJ2-5; 8 bases match TRBD1. The CDR3 sequence is 13 residues long. The J segment lost 4 bases and the V segment lost 4 bases, leaving 2 bases of the junction unmatched. CDR1 and CDR2 from the germline V gene are LNHDA and SQIVND (reference sequence). As DNA, the CDR3 is TGTGCCAGTAGTACGACAGGGGTAGAGACCCAGTACTTC. This gives the protein CASSTTGVETQYF.

In this sample, this clone turned up once. The rearrangement joins TRBV19 to TRBJ2-7; 10 nucleotides agree with TRBD2. J was trimmed by 0 bases and V by 3 bases; bases with no gene match: 5. CDR1 LNHDA and CDR2 SQIVND come from the germline V gene (reference sequence). The CDR3 is 16 amino acids. CDR3 protein: CASSIQAGGPSYEQYF. DNA for the CDR3: TGTGCCAGTAGTATCCAAGCGGGAGGGCCCTCCTACGAGCAGTACTTC.

The rearrangement joins TRBV7-2 to TRBJ2-3, with D perhaps TRBD2 (5 bases). Germline V gene data show CDR1 as SGHTA and CDR2 as FQGNSA. There are 15 residues in the CDR3. Trimming removed 5 bases from V and 2 bases from J, with 14 bases in between. CDR3 in amino acids: CASSQGPAVTDTQYF. The CDR3 nucleotides read TGTGCCAGCAGCCAAGGACCAGCGGTCACAGATACGCAGTATTTT.

J is TRBJ2-7 and V is TRBV29-1; 12 bases agree with TRBD2. With 4 bases clipped from V and 6 bases from J, the junction kept 7 bases outside the gene matches. The germline V gene encodes CDR1 SQVTM and CDR2 ANQGSEA. CDR3 length equals 14 residues. The CDR3 sequence: CSVGLAGASPEQYF. CDR3 sequence (DNA): TGCAGCGTTGGACTAGCGGGAGCATCCCCCGAGCAGTACTTC.

The rearrangement uses TRBV9 and TRBJ2-7, with D hard to call. The CDR3 has 14 residues. Germline V gives CDR1 SGDLS, CDR2 YYNGEE. V was cut by 4 bases and J by 2 bases, with 13 bases left in between. As DNA, the CDR3 is TGTGCCAGCAGCCGGGTACCCCTAACCTACGAGCAGTACTTC. The encoded protein is CASSRVPLTYEQYF.

The chain links TRBV28 to TRBJ2-5; 9 bases fit TRBD2. Germline CDR1 and CDR2: MDHEN and SYDVKM. This CDR3 has 14 residues. V dropped 8 bases and J dropped 6; count of bases not matched to a gene: 10. The CDR3 sequence is CASRGLAGQKTQYF. The CDR3 nucleotides are TGTGCCAGCCGGGGGCTAGCGGGACAAAAGACCCAGTACTTC.

The chain has TRBV28 and TRBJ1-5, with TRBD1 identical over 10 bases. The trim removed 4 bases at V and 6 bases at J, leaving 12 bases unmatched. This CDR3 spans 17 amino acids. The germline CDR1 and CDR2 sequences are MDHEN and SYDVKM. This chain's CDR3 is CASSSATTRDRGQPQHF. The CDR3 DNA follows: TGTGCCAGCAGTTCCGCAACAACTCGGGACAGGGGTCAGCCCCAGCATTTT.

The V and J genes are TRBV18 and TRBJ2-2; TRBD1 is a possible D gene (5 bases). V lost 3 bases, J lost 0 bases, and 8 bases lay in between. CDR1 is KGHSH and CDR2 is LQKENI in the germline V gene. CDR3 length: 15 residues. DNA of the CDR3: TGTGCCAGCTCACCCAGGGTATCGAACACCGGGGAGCTGTTTTTT. Its translation: CASSPRVSNTGELFF. The variable domain in full, with the rest retrieved from reference TRBV18 and TRBJ2-2, is NAGVMQNPRHLVRRRGQEARLRCSPMKGHSHVYWYRQLPEEGLKFMVYLQKENIIDESGMPKERFSAEFPKEGPSILRIQQVVRGDSAAYFCASSPRVSNTGELFFGEGSRLTVL.

Here the CDR3 reads CASSLGRGGTGNTIYF. The CDR3 DNA is TGCGCCAGCAGCTTGGGAAGAGGGGGTACTGGAAACACCATATATTTT. The chain is built from TRBV5-1 and TRBJ1-3; the D gene is possibly TRBD1 (6 bases). CDR3 length: 16 residues. Trimming stripped 0 bases from V and 2 bases from J, with 12 bases between. Germline V gene sequence: CDR1 SGHRS, CDR2 YFSETQ.

This chain joins TRBV6-5 and TRBJ1-5; possible D gene TRBD1, 6 bases. CDR1 is MNHEY and CDR2 is SVGAGI in the germline V gene. This CDR3 is 15 amino acids long. V was trimmed by 6 bases and J by 3 bases, leaving 15 bases between them. DNA for the CDR3: TGTGCCAGCAGACTAGACAGGTTGTCCAATCAGCCCCAGCATTTT. Translation gives CASRLDRLSNQPQHF.

The rearrangement uses TRBV7-9 and TRBJ2-7; 8 bases fit TRBD1. Per germline, CDR1 SEHNR and CDR2 FQNEAQ (reference sequence). The CDR3 has 15 residues. The trim removed 5 bases at V and 5 bases at J, leaving 11 bases unmatched. The DNA for the CDR3 is TGTGCCAGCAGCACTCGACAGGGGCAACAGGACGAGCAGTACTTC. It is translated as CASSTRQGQQDEQYF.

The rearrangement joins TRBV7-3 to TRBJ2-6; D gene unclear. The CDR3 totals 14 residues. From germline, CDR1 is SGHTA and CDR2 FQGTGA. V lost 6 bases, J lost 0 bases, and 6 bases lay in between. As DNA, the CDR3 is TGTGCCAGCAGGTCGGTCTCTGGGGCCAACGTCCTGACTTTC. It is translated as CASRSVSGANVLTF.

CDR3 in amino acids: CATSLRSSPVNTIYF. The CDR3, as DNA: TGTGCCACCAGCCTACGGTCCTCTCCCGTAAACACCATATATTTT. V is TRBV15 and J is TRBJ1-3; D call uncertain. CDR3 length: 15 residues. CDR1 is LNHNV and CDR2 is YYDKDF in the germline V gene (reference sequence). Trimming removed 5 bases at V and 6 bases at J, with 17 bases between.

This clone was seen more than once but under ten times. V and J are TRBV4-1 and TRBJ2-1; TRBD1 aligns across 7 bases. Trimming cost V 5 bases and J 12 bases; bases outside gene matches: 4. The CDR3 totals 11 residues. CDR1 and CDR2 from the germline V gene are MGHRA and YSYEKL. CDR3 loop: CASSKGGGQFF. CDR3 coding DNA: TGCGCCAGCAGCAAAGGGGGCGGGCAGTTCTTC.

Turning to this clone: At the DNA level, this CDR3 is encoded by other sequences in the same sample as well. The CDR3 reads CASSTGQGYGYTF. CDR3 sequence (DNA): TGTGCCAGTAGTACCGGACAAGGCTATGGCTACACCTTC. This sequence joins TRBV19 and TRBJ1-2; TRBD1 is a possible D gene (5 bases). CDR1 is LNHDA, CDR2 SQIVND, per germline (reference sequence). There are 13 residues in the CDR3. V was cut by 4 bases and J by 4 bases, with 10 bases left in between.

This chain links TRBV2 with TRBJ1-5; D gene uncertain. With 5 bases removed from V and 5 bases from J, the gap between germline ends came to 7 bases. From germline, CDR1 is SNHLY and CDR2 FYNNEI. The CDR3 runs 12 residues. The CDR3: CASSNSYQPQHF. CDR3 bases: TGTGCCAGCAGTAACAGTTATCAGCCCCAGCATTTT.

This clone has a single count. Since a much larger clone is just one base distant, this may be a read error. The genes are TRBV27 and TRBJ1-1; D is unresolved. Germline V gene data show CDR1 as MNHEY and CDR2 as SMNVEV (reference sequence). The CDR3 sequence is 13 residues long. V lost 3 bases, J lost 4 bases, and 9 bases lay in between. Here the CDR3 DNA reads TGTGCCAGCAGTTTGTCGGGGTTCACTGAAGCTTTCTTT. It translates to CASSLSGFTEAFF.

A few counts support this clone. The chain carries TRBV6-2 or TRBV6-3 and TRBJ1-1; D unclear. The V end was cut by 4 bases, the J end by 3 bases, with 12 bases between. The CDR3 contains 14 residues. Germline lookup yields CDR1 MNHEY and CDR2 SVGEGT. The CDR3 reads CASSSRLGDTEAFF. The CDR3 nucleotides read TGTGCCAGCAGTTCCCGACTAGGTGACACTGAAGCTTTCTTT.